The clone carrying this TCR beta chain was counted between two and nine times. Its antigen is still unknown. These data belong to a study of beta chain features in type 1 diabetes. Reverse transcribing all isolated RNA meant expressed TCRB transcripts were sequenced. The table came from immunoSEQ multiplex PCR; TCRdb's copy has only in-frame clones and leaves some out. Here the sample spans around 340,000 clones, about 18% being singletons. Study-wide results and limits: Patients' naive, central memory and Treg TCRB repertoires seemed closer to one another than those of healthy donors.

Germline CDR1 reads GTSNPN; CDR2 reads SVGIG (reference sequence). This CDR3 spans 17 amino acids. Trimming cost V 0 bases and J 0 bases; bases outside gene matches: 9. One heparinised blood draw averaging about 116 mL was given by each donor. Sorting produced populations that all topped 98% purity. The specimen was naive CD4+ T cells from blood. This clonotype originated in a woman under 30 in good health. The chain links TRBV30 to TRBJ1-2; 8 bases are a match to TRBD1. The CDR3 DNA reads TGTGCCTGGAGTGTTGGGGCCAGGGGGCCCCCTAACTATGGCTACACCTTC. This translates into CAWSVGARGPPNYGYTF.